What follows are 29 T cell receptor beta chains derived from one specimen sequenced in a study of T cells in Graves' hyperthyroidism and ophthalmopathy (dated by TCRdb to between 2018 and 2020). The library was obtained by multiplex PCR. The reads were generated on an Illumina HiSeq 2000. The TCR beta CDR3 regions were amplified from RNA transcripts. The first round of RT-PCR for the TCR CDR3 was performed with the HTBI primer set and the Qiagen OneStep RT-PCR kit. Using fastp at Q25 and MiXCR, TCRdb reprocessed the public reads and kept productive beta chains. Duplicate CDR3 protein sequences are folded into a single record with the most common DNA and genes. For this sample the table gives over 250,000 distinct CDR3 sequences, of which under 30% were detected only once. The ten top clones hold approximately 30% of the sample. Sample: blood. These receptors were collected from a middle-aged man with Graves' hyperthyroidism that later progressed to Graves' ophthalmopathy.

This clonotype was counted between two and nine times. This chain links TRBV12-3 or TRBV12-4 with TRBJ1-5; no firm D call. The CDR3 has 14 residues. V was clipped by 1 base and J by 6 bases, with 10 bases between them. CDR3 nucleotides: TGTGCCAGCAGTTTAGAATCGCAGGTTCAGCCCCAGCATTTT. This sequence encodes CASSLESQVQPQHF.

The chain employs TRBV9 and TRBJ2-5; 11 bases are a match to TRBD2. Germline CDR1 reads SGDLS; CDR2 reads YYNGEE. Germline trimming cut 4 bases from V and 8 bases from J; bases unmatched to any gene: 10. The CDR3 contains 15 residues. The CDR3 here is CASSPHVTSGRTQYF. The CDR3 DNA follows: TGTGCCAGCAGCCCCCACGTTACTAGCGGGAGAACCCAGTACTTC.

This clonotype was seen repeatedly, ten times or more. The chain links TRBV29-1 to TRBJ2-7, with D possibly matching TRBD1 (5 bases). The V end lost 7 bases, the J end lost 4 bases, and 14 bases lay between the germline ends. The length of the CDR3 is 12 residues. Germline CDR1 reads SQVTM; CDR2 reads ANQGSEA. The chain's CDR3 is CSASPTVYEQYF. Here the CDR3 DNA reads TGCAGCGCCAGCCCGACAGTGTACGAGCAGTACTTC.

This clonotype was observed many times. This sequence joins TRBV6-5 and TRBJ1-5, with 8 bases lining up with TRBD1. This CDR3 has 14 residues. Trimming removed 5 bases from V and 6 bases from J; junction bases left unmatched: 6. Germline V gene lookup returns CDR1 MNHEY and CDR2 SVGAGI. The CDR3 spells CASSTTGVGQPQHF. CDR3 bases: TGTGCCAGCAGTACGACAGGGGTTGGTCAGCCCCAGCATTTT.

The table lists this clonotype with many counts. The chain couples TRBV6-5 to TRBJ2-7; 7 bases map to TRBD1. The CDR3 runs 16 residues. Germline values: CDR1 MNHEY, CDR2 SVGAGI. Trimming took 0 bases from V and 4 from J; bases not matched to a gene: 9. CDR3 in DNA: TGTGCCAGCAGTTACTCCGGTGTGGGCAGGGGGTACGAGCAGTACTTC. It encodes CASSYSGVGRGYEQYF.

This clonotype was detected ten times or more. This chain uses TRBV11-1 with TRBJ1-2, with 9 bases that match TRBD1. From germline, CDR1 is SGHAT and CDR2 FQDESV (reference sequence). The CDR3 has 16 residues. With 5 bases clipped from V and 4 bases from J, the junction kept 11 bases outside the gene matches. CDR3 sequence reads: CASSATRDREGYGYTF. In DNA form, the CDR3 reads TGTGCCAGCAGCGCAACACGGGACAGGGAAGGCTATGGCTACACCTTC.

Ten or more counts support this clonotype. V and J are TRBV20-1 and TRBJ1-6, with TRBD1 as a possible D gene (6 bases). Germline CDR1 reads DFQATT; CDR2 reads SNEGSKA (reference sequence). Trimming took 4 bases from V and 3 from J, leaving 19 bases between them. CDR3 length: 17 residues. In DNA form, the CDR3 reads TGCAGTGCTAAATCCAAAAGCGAGACAGGCTATAATTCACCCCTCCACTTT. Protein product: CSAKSKSETGYNSPLHF.

This clonotype occurred many times. The rearrangement uses TRBV29-1 and TRBJ2-5, with D hard to call. The germline V gene has CDR1 SQVTM and CDR2 ANQGSEA. This CDR3 is built from 13 residues. The V and J ends lost 5 bases and 5 bases respectively, with 15 bases between them. The CDR3 sequence: CSVLPGMTETQYF. Here the CDR3 DNA reads TGCAGCGTTCTCCCAGGAATGACCGAGACCCAGTACTTC.

This clonotype appeared many times. Sequence at one end of the junction differs from germline and may be a read error. The chain is built from TRBV3-1 and TRBJ2-7, with no clear D. Germline CDR1 reads LGHDT; CDR2 reads YNNKEL (reference sequence). CDR3 length: 12 residues. Here the CDR3 DNA reads TGTGCCAGCACCGGTTCTTCCTTCGAGCAGTACTTC. Protein product: CASTGSSFEQYF.

A few counts support this clonotype. This sequence joins TRBV11-3 and TRBJ2-5, with D maybe TRBD2 (6 bases). The CDR3 is 16 residues long. CDR1 is SGHNT and CDR2 is YENEEA in the germline V gene. V lost 1 base and J lost 1, with 13 bases in between. The CDR3 loop reads CASSLGAWRGQETQYF. In nucleotides, the CDR3 is TGTGCCAGCAGCTTAGGGGCGTGGCGGGGCCAAGAGACCCAGTACTTC.

Only a few counts were recorded for this clonotype. V usage is TRBV28 and J usage is TRBJ2-5; D possibly corresponds to TRBD1 (5 bases). The CDR3 has 16 amino acids. Germline-derived CDR1 and CDR2 are MDHEN and SYDVKM. V lost 6 bases and J lost 6, with 23 bases in between. CDR3 loop: CASRTSRANRRQTQYF. The CDR3 DNA reads TGTGCCAGCAGAACTTCCAGGGCCAATCGTAGGCAGACCCAGTACTTC. The full variable domain, rest sourced from reference TRBV28 and TRBJ2-5, is DVKVTQSSRYLVKRTGEKVFLECVQDMDHENMFWYRQDPGLGLRLIYFSYDVKMKEKGDIPEGYSVSREKKERFSLILESASTNQTSMYLCASRTSRANRRQTQYFGPGTRLLVL.

J is TRBJ1-1 and V is TRBV6-5; D remains unclear. Germline assignment: CDR1 MNHEY and CDR2 SVGAGI. This CDR3 is built from 13 residues. V lost 3 bases, J lost 0 bases, and 5 bases lay in between. The CDR3 DNA follows: TGTGCCAGCAGTTATGAAGTGAACACTGAAGCTTTCTTT. Translated, it gives CASSYEVNTEAFF.

This clonotype came up many times. This sequence joins TRBV20-1 and TRBJ1-2; 7 nucleotides match TRBD1. CDR3 length: 14 amino acids. Losses at the gene ends were 3 bases for V and 7 bases for J; bases not matched to a gene: 11. Germline CDR1 is DFQATT and CDR2 is SNEGSKA (reference sequence). CDR3 sequence reads: CSASRDSLRSGYTF. CDR3 DNA sequence: TGCAGTGCTAGCCGGGACAGCCTTAGGTCTGGCTACACCTTC.

This clonotype was counted ten times or more. The gene calls are TRBV30 and TRBJ2-7; possibly TRBD1 for D (6 bases). V lost 4 bases and J lost 6, with 19 bases in between. The germline CDR1 and CDR2 sequences are GTSNPN and SVGIG (reference sequence). This CDR3 spans 14 amino acids. The DNA for the CDR3 is TGTGCCTGGACCCGGGACAAGCCTCTCCCCGAGCAGTACTTC. Amino acids: CAWTRDKPLPEQYF.

The rearrangement links TRBV6-2 or TRBV6-3 to TRBJ1-5, with 8 bases matching TRBD1. The CDR3 runs to 16 residues. CDR1 MNHEY and CDR2 SVGEGT come from the germline V gene. The V segment lost 8 bases and the J segment 3 bases; nucleotides outside the gene matches: 12. CDR3 DNA sequence: TGTGCCAGCCCGCTGACAGGGGACAGTTCCAATCAGCCCCAGCATTTT. Its translation is CASPLTGDSSNQPQHF.

The rearrangement links TRBV29-1 to TRBJ1-1, with D hard to call. This CDR3 has 11 amino acids. CDR1 is SQVTM, CDR2 ANQGSEA, per germline. Trimming took off 6 bases at V and 0 bases at J, with 5 bases between the two ends. In DNA form, the CDR3 reads TGCAGCGTACCTATGAACACTGAAGCTTTCTTT. Encoded protein: CSVPMNTEAFF.

This clonotype has a count of ten or more. The chain combines TRBV20-1 with TRBJ1-1, with D possibly being TRBD1 (5 bases). Germline loops: CDR1 DFQATT, CDR2 SNEGSKA (reference sequence). The CDR3 totals 14 residues. The V gene lost 1 base and the J gene lost 4 bases, with 13 bases spanning the gap. The CDR3, as DNA: TGCAGTGCTAGAGCGAGTGGGGGGACCACTGAAGCTTTCTTT. This sequence encodes CSARASGGTTEAFF.

Many counts were recorded for this clonotype. The chain carries TRBV10-1 and TRBJ2-7; D is perhaps TRBD1 (5 bases). The CDR3 runs to 16 residues. CDR1 is WNHNN, CDR2 SYGVQD, per germline (reference sequence). With 3 bases removed from V and 0 bases from J, the gap between germline ends came to 15 bases. CDR3 coding DNA: TGCGCCAGCAGTGATGTTAGGGGTAAAGACTCCTACGAGCAGTACTTC. Translating gives CASSDVRGKDSYEQYF.

This clonotype came up many times. The rearrangement links TRBV5-1 to TRBJ2-5, with D hard to call. The germline V and J ends were trimmed by 0 bases and 2 bases, with 8 bases remaining between them. CDR1 and CDR2 (germline): SGHRS, YFSETQ. The CDR3 has 14 residues. The CDR3, as DNA: TGCGCCAGCAGCTTGGCCGGCAGGCAAGAGACCCAGTACTTC. As protein: CASSLAGRQETQYF.

This clonotype was seen ten or more times. The V and J genes are TRBV2 and TRBJ1-5, with unresolved D. Trimming removed 4 bases from V and 0 bases from J, with 7 bases in between. The CDR3 has 14 residues. Germline CDR1 and CDR2: SNHLY and FYNNEI. DNA of the CDR3: TGTGCCAGCAGTGGAGGTTATAGCAATCAGCCCCAGCATTTT. Residues: CASSGGYSNQPQHF.

Remarks on this clonotype: The junction and the germline gene differ at one end; a read error may be behind it. This chain joins TRBV7-2 and TRBJ2-5; 7 bases fit TRBD1. Germline V gene lookup returns CDR1 SGHTA and CDR2 FQGNSA. This CDR3 has 14 amino acids. The CDR3, as DNA: TGCGCCAGCAGCCCTAACAGGGACAGAGAGACCCAGTACTTC. Its translation is CASSPNRDRETQYF.

At least ten counts were recorded for this clonotype. The gene calls are TRBV18 and TRBJ2-7; D unclear. The V gene's germline CDR1 is KGHSH and CDR2 LQKENI. With 3 bases removed from V and 4 bases from J, the gap between germline ends came to 13 bases. The CDR3 runs to 14 residues. CDR3 sequence reads: CASSPNLVEYEQYF. Written as DNA, the CDR3 is TGTGCCAGCTCACCTAACCTAGTGGAATACGAGCAGTACTTC. Complete variable domain (other parts from reference TRBV18 and TRBJ2-7): NAGVMQNPRHLVRRRGQEARLRCSPMKGHSHVYWYRQLPEEGLKFMVYLQKENIIDESGMPKERFSAEFPKEGPSILRIQQVVRGDSAAYFCASSPNLVEYEQYFGPGTRLTVT.

This clonotype came up many times. The rearrangement joins TRBV29-1 to TRBJ1-1, with a weak D call TRBD1 (6 bases). Between the trimmed V and J ends, which lost 6 bases and 1 base, there was a span of 9 bases. Germline loops: CDR1 SQVTM, CDR2 ANQGSEA. The CDR3 extends over 12 amino acids. The CDR3 DNA follows: TGCAGCGTGGGGACAAAGAACACTGAAGCTTTCTTT. This codes for CSVGTKNTEAFF.

This clonotype has a count of ten or more. V is TRBV6-5 and J is TRBJ1-1; 7 positions agree with TRBD1. Germline trimming cut 6 bases from V and 2 bases from J; bases unmatched to any gene: 6. The CDR3 runs 14 residues. Germline V gene lookup returns CDR1 MNHEY and CDR2 SVGAGI. CDR3 amino acids: CASRTTGDNTEAFF. In DNA, the CDR3 is TGTGCCAGCAGGACAACAGGGGACAACACTGAAGCTTTCTTT.

This clonotype has a count of ten or more. This chain joins TRBV6-5 and TRBJ1-1; D is perhaps TRBD1 (5 bases). V lost 5 bases and J 0 bases, leaving 10 bases between the germline ends. This CDR3 comprises 14 residues. Germline V lookup: CDR1 MNHEY, CDR2 SVGAGI. CDR3 amino acids: CASSNQGVNTEAFF. The CDR3 DNA sequence: TGTGCCAGCAGTAATCAGGGCGTGAACACTGAAGCTTTCTTT.

This clonotype came up many times. This rearrangement joins TRBV28 to TRBJ2-5; 8 nucleotides match TRBD1. This CDR3 spans 14 amino acids. J gave up 5 bases and V 5 bases, and 7 bases lay outside the gene matches. CDR1 MDHEN and CDR2 SYDVKM come from the germline V gene. The CDR3 coding sequence is TGTGCCAGCAGTGGTCCAGGGGGCCACGAGACCCAGTACTTC. It translates to CASSGPGGHETQYF.

This clonotype was seen ten or more times. The chain has TRBV12-3 or TRBV12-4 and TRBJ1-3; D is possibly TRBD1 (6 bases). The CDR3 sequence is 14 residues long. Trimming removed 5 bases from V and 6 bases from J, with 14 bases in between. Here the CDR3 reads CASSPPGQKNTIYF. The CDR3 coding sequence is TGTGCCAGCAGTCCTCCCGGACAGAAAAACACCATATATTTT.

This clonotype was seen a single time. V usage is TRBV20-1 and J usage is TRBJ2-7; perhaps TRBD2 as D (6 bases). Between the trimmed V and J ends, which lost 1 base and 9 bases, there was a span of 13 bases. This CDR3 region has 12 residues. Germline V lookup: CDR1 DFQATT, CDR2 SNEGSKA (reference sequence). The CDR3 DNA follows: TGCAGTGCTAGAGCGCAGGGAGGAGTGCAGTACTTC. This encodes CSARAQGGVQYF.

CDR3 protein: CASSKGYGELFF. The DNA of the CDR3 is TGTGCCAGCAGTAAGGGCTACGGGGAGCTGTTTTTT. The chain recombines TRBV6-1 with TRBJ2-2; D gene ambiguous. Germline CDR1 reads MNHNS; CDR2 reads SASEGT. The CDR3 runs 12 residues. V was shortened by 5 bases and J by 7 bases, with 8 bases between the two germline ends.